This is a list of T cell receptor beta chains from one sample in a study of CD8+ T cells in alopecia areata. This table comes from immunoSEQ multiplex PCR, and its TCRdb copy is limited to in-frame clones, with some not included. This sample has about 250,000 clones; 65% to 70% occur once, and the top ten carry around 1.2%. The sequences come from CD4+ T cells sorted from blood, collected at week 0. These receptors all stem from a human donor with alopecia areata. Each CDR3 is given with its conserved first and last residue. A D gene is named only where the DNA matches it firmly. Clone size is not always given. Where it is, it says once, few, many or a class for expanded clones.

V gene	D gene	clone size	J gene	CDR3 DNA	CDR3 protein
TRBV5-1	TRBD1	.	TRBJ2-2	TGCGCCAGCAGCTTGAGACAGGGGGCGAGAACCGGGGAGCTGTTTTTT	CASSLRQGARTGELFF
TRBV6-5	TRBD1	.	TRBJ2-2	TGTGCCAGCAGTTCCGACAGGGGGGGCAACACCGGGGAGCTGTTTTTT	CASSSDRGGNTGELFF
TRBV14	.	few	TRBJ2-5	TGTGCCAGCAGCCAAGTCCCCGAGACCCAGTACTTC	CASSQVPETQYF
TRBV2	.	.	TRBJ2-7	TGTGCCAGCAGCCCAGGCCCCCCGGTGAGCTCCTACGAGCAGTACTTC	CASSPGPPVSSYEQYF
TRBV6-6	TRBD2	few	TRBJ2-3	TGCGGGTCTAGCGGGGGGGCAGATACGCAGTATTTT	CGSSGGADTQYF
TRBV18	.	.	TRBJ1-1	TGTGCCAGCTCAGAAAAACAGGGATCCACTGAAGCTTTCTTT	CASSEKQGSTEAFF
TRBV30	TRBD1	once	TRBJ1-5	TGTGCCTGGAGTTTGGGGACAGGGTTTCAGCCCCAGCATTTT	CAWSLGTGFQPQHF
TRBV30	.	.	TRBJ1-1	TGTGCCTGGAGCCCGGGTGGTGCGTACACTGAAGCTTTCTTT	CAWSPGGAYTEAFF
TRBV27	.	.	TRBJ2-7	TGTGCCAGCAGTTACGGACGACTGCAAACCTACGAGCAGTACTTC	CASSYGRLQTYEQYF
TRBV30	.	.	TRBJ1-6	TGTGCCTGGGGGGTAGGGACCCTCGGCAATTCACCCCTCCACTTT	CAWGVGTLGNSPLHF
TRBV30	.	.	TRBJ2-3	TGTGCCTGGACGGGTGGAGATACGCAGTATTTT	CAWTGGDTQYF
TRBV7-9	.	.	TRBJ1-6	TGTGCCAGCAGCCCCCGCTGGATGACACCCCTCCACTTT	CASSPRWMTPLHF
TRBV29-1	.	.	TRBJ2-5	TGCAGCGTCGAAACAGGAAACCAAGAGACCCAGTACTTC	CSVETGNQETQYF
TRBV4-1	TRBD2	.	TRBJ2-1	TGCGCCAGCAGCCAAGAGGAGCGGGGCTCCTACAATGAGCAGTTCTTC	CASSQEERGSYNEQFF
TRBV4-2	.	.	TRBJ1-5	TGTGCCAGCAGCCAAGATGGGGGAGCGACGACACAGCCCCAGCATTTT	CASSQDGGATTQPQHF
TRBV15	.	.	TRBJ2-3	TGTGCCACCAGTAACCATCGGGGAGAGACAGATACGCAGTATTTT	CATSNHRGETDTQYF
TRBV2	TRBD1	.	TRBJ1-5	TGTGCCAGCAGACAGGGGGACTATAGCAATCAGCCCCAGCATTTT	CASRQGDYSNQPQHF
TRBV25-1	TRBD2	.	TRBJ2-1	TGTGCCAGCAGACTAGCGGGGGGGCCCGGCAATGAGCAGTTCTTC	CASRLAGGPGNEQFF
TRBV9	.	few	TRBJ2-5	TGTGCCAGCAGTCTGGGGCAGCTAGAGACCCAGTACTTC	CASSLGQLETQYF
TRBV5-5	.	.	TRBJ1-1	TGTGCCAGCAGCTTAGTGGGGCAGGGCGGCGAAGCTTTCTTT	CASSLVGQGGEAFF
TRBV5-6	.	.	TRBJ2-3	TGTGCCAGCAGCTTGGAGGCAGGCCGGGATACGCAGTATTTT	CASSLEAGRDTQYF
TRBV4-3	.	.	TRBJ1-5	TGCGCCAGCAGCCAAGAAGGAGGTCAGCCCCAGCATTTT	CASSQEGGQPQHF
TRBV30	.	.	TRBJ1-2	TGTGCCTGGAGTGTGATGGCAGCCTATGGCTACACCTTC	CAWSVMAAYGYTF
TRBV4-1	.	.	TRBJ1-2	TGCGCCAGCAGCCACACAGCTGGGGGTGGCTACACCTTC	CASSHTAGGGYTF
TRBV7-2	TRBD1	.	TRBJ1-2	TGTGCCAGCAGCCCAGGGACAGGTGGCCCCTATGGCTACACCTTC	CASSPGTGGPYGYTF
TRBV4-1	TRBD1	.	TRBJ2-2	TGCGCCAGCAGCCAAGGACAGGGGGCGCGGGCCGGGGAGCTGTTTTTT	CASSQGQGARAGELFF
TRBV6-5	.	.	TRBJ1-2	TGTGCCAGCAGCCGACAGGTTTACACCTTC	CASSRQVYTF
TRBV5-1	.	.	TRBJ2-7	TGCGCCAGCAGCTTGGAAAAACTAGCCGATTACGAGCAGTACTTC	CASSLEKLADYEQYF
TRBV15	TRBD1	.	TRBJ2-2	TGTGCCACCAGCAGAGACCCCAGACAGGGGGCCGGGGAGCTGTTTTTT	CATSRDPRQGAGELFF
TRBV30	.	.	TRBJ1-1	TGTGCCTGGAGCGCCGGACGGAGAAACACTGAAGCTTTCTTT	CAWSAGRRNTEAFF
TRBV5-6	.	.	TRBJ1-5	TGTGCCAGCAGTTCCCTCACAGGGCCCTCGGATCAGCCCCAGCATTTT	CASSSLTGPSDQPQHF
TRBV9	TRBD1	.	TRBJ1-6	TGTGCCAGCAGCACAGGGGTACAGTCACCCCTCCACTTT	CASSTGVQSPLHF
TRBV29-1	TRBD1	.	TRBJ1-1	TGCAGCGTTGGGCCCGGCAGGGGGTTTGCTGAAGCTTTCTTT	CSVGPGRGFAEAFF
TRBV9	.	few	TRBJ1-2	TGTGCCAGCAGCGCCCAGGGTGTAGGGTATGGCTACACCTTC	CASSAQGVGYGYTF
TRBV30	.	.	TRBJ1-5	TGTGCCTGGAGCCGTGGGGGAACGAATCAGCCCCAGCATTTT	CAWSRGGTNQPQHF
TRBV6-5	.	.	TRBJ1-1	TGTGCCAGCAGATACGCAGGGGAGGGCATGAACACTGAAGCTTTCTTT	CASRYAGEGMNTEAFF
TRBV29-1	.	.	TRBJ2-2	TGCAGCGTGGCACACGGATTTTCCGGGGAGCTGTTTTTT	CSVAHGFSGELFF
TRBV30	TRBD1	.	TRBJ1-5	TGTGCCTGGGGAACAGGGGCTCGCAATCAGCCCCAGCATTTT	CAWGTGARNQPQHF
TRBV25-1	.	few	TRBJ1-6	TGTGCCAGCAGTGATTACGGCCCCCCGACACCCCTCCACTTT	CASSDYGPPTPLHF
TRBV20-1	.	.	TRBJ2-1	TGCAGTGCTAGAGATGTCGGCCCCCTCTTC	CSARDVGPLF
TRBV29-1	TRBD1	few	TRBJ2-1	TGCAGCGTTTTGGGAACAGGGGGTTACAATGAGCAGTTCTTC	CSVLGTGGYNEQFF
TRBV29-1	TRBD1	few	TRBJ2-7	TGCAGCGGTACCGGGACAGGGCTCGGCGAGCAGTACTTC	CSGTGTGLGEQYF
TRBV20-1	.	few	TRBJ2-7	TGCAGTGCTAGATGGAGCTACGAGCAGTACTTC	CSARWSYEQYF
TRBV7-9	.	.	TRBJ2-3	TGTGCCAGCAGCATTGACGGATCCCGTAACACAGATACGCAGTATTTT	CASSIDGSRNTDTQYF
TRBV29-1	.	.	TRBJ1-1	TGCAGCGTTCACCATGAAGGCGGGCATGAAGCTTTCTTT	CSVHHEGGHEAFF
TRBV6-5	.	.	TRBJ1-1	TGTGCCAGCAGGCAGACGGTACACATGAACACTGAAGCTTTCTTT	CASRQTVHMNTEAFF
TRBV29-1	.	.	TRBJ1-3	TGCAGCTCCACGGGGGAAGGTGGAAACACCATATATTTT	CSSTGEGGNTIYF
TRBV29-1	.	.	TRBJ1-2	TGCAGCGTCAGACAAGGCAGTTTCTCCGGCTACACCTTC	CSVRQGSFSGYTF
TRBV29-1	.	.	TRBJ1-5	TGCAGCGTTGGGGAAGGGTTTCAGCCCCAGCATTTT	CSVGEGFQPQHF
TRBV25-1	TRBD1	.	TRBJ1-1	TGTGCCAGCAGTGCCCTGGGACAGCCGAACACTGAAGCTTTCTTT	CASSALGQPNTEAFF
TRBV7-9	TRBD1	.	TRBJ1-4	TGTGCCAGCAGCCAACTCGGACAGGGAGGGAAACTGTTTTTT	CASSQLGQGGKLFF
TRBV7-3	.	few	TRBJ1-6	TGTGCCAGCAGCGGATTCGTGAATTCACCCCTCCACTTT	CASSGFVNSPLHF
TRBV5-1	.	once	TRBJ1-2	TGCGCCAGCAGCTTATCCAGGAAGGGGCAGATCTATGGCTACACCTTC	CASSLSRKGQIYGYTF
TRBV7-2	.	.	TRBJ2-7	TGTGCCAGCAGCTTAAGTATCTCCTACGAGCAGTACTTC	CASSLSISYEQYF
TRBV11-2	.	.	TRBJ2-2	TGTGCCAGCAGCTTAGATCCCGGGGAGCTGTTTTTT	CASSLDPGELFF
TRBV7-9	TRBD2	.	TRBJ2-3	TGTGCCAGCGTTACCGGGGGGGCAACAGATACGCAGTATTTT	CASVTGGATDTQYF
TRBV9	.	.	TRBJ1-6	TGTGCCAGCAGCGCCGGGACCATCAATTCACCCCTCCACTTT	CASSAGTINSPLHF
TRBV30	.	.	TRBJ1-1	TGTGCCTGGAGTGTCGCCATGAACACTGAAGCTTTCTTT	CAWSVAMNTEAFF